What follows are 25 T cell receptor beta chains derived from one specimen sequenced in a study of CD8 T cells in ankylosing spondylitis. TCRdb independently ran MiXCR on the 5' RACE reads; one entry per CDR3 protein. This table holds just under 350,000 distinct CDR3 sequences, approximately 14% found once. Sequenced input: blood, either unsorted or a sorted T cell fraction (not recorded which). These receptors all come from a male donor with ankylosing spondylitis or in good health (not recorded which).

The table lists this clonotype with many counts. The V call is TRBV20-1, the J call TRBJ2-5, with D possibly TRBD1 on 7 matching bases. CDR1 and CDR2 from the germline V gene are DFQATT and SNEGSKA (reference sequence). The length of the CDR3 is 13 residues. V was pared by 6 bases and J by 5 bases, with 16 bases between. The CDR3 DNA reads TGCAGTGCGAGGAGGGGGCAGGGGGAGACCCAGTACTTC. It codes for CSARRGQGETQYF.

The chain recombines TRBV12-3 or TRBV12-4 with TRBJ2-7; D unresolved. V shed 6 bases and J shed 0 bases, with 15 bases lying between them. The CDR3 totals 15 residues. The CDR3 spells CASSSARMTSYEQYF. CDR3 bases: TGTGCCAGCAGCTCCGCGCGGATGACCTCCTACGAGCAGTACTTC.

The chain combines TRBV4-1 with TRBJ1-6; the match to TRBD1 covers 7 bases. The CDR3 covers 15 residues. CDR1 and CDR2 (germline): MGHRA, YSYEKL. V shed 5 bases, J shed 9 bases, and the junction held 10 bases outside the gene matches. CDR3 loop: CASSSRDRASSPLHF. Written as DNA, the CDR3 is TGCGCCAGCAGCTCGCGGGACAGAGCTAGTTCACCCCTCCACTTT.

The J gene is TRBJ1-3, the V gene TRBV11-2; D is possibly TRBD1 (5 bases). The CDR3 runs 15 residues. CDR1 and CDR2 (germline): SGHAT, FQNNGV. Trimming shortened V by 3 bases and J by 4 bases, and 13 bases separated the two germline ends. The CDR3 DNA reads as TGTGCCAGCAGCTTTTCCGGGACGGACGGAAACACCATATATTTT. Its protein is CASSFSGTDGNTIYF.

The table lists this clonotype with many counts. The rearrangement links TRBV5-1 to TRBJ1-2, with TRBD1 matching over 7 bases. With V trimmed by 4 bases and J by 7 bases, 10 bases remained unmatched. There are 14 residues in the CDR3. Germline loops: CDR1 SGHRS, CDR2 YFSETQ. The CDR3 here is CASSQGGSRGGYTF. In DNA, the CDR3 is TGCGCCAGCAGCCAAGGGGGCTCCAGGGGTGGCTACACCTTC.

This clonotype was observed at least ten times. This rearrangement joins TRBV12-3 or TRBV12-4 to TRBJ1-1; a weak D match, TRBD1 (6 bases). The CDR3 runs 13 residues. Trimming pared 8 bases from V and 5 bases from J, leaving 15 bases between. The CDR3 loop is CASLSQGRTEAFF. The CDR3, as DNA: TGTGCCAGCCTCAGCCAGGGGAGGACTGAAGCTTTCTTT.

The CDR3 protein is CASSMVGTSNEQFF. CDR3 nucleotides: TGCGCCAGCAGCATGGTGGGGACCTCCAATGAGCAGTTCTTC. This chain connects TRBV5-1 to TRBJ2-1; D may match TRBD1 or TRBD2 (5 bases each). This CDR3 has 14 residues. V dropped 4 bases and J dropped 6 bases, with 14 bases sitting between them. Germline CDR1 SGHRS, CDR2 YFSETQ. Filled out from reference TRBV5-1 and TRBJ2-1, the complete variable domain reads KAGVTQTPRYLIKTRGQQVTLSCSPISGHRSVSWYQQTPGQGLQFLFEYFSETQRNKGNFPGRFSGRQFSNSRSEMNVSTLELGDSALYLCASSMVGTSNEQFFGPGTRLTVL.

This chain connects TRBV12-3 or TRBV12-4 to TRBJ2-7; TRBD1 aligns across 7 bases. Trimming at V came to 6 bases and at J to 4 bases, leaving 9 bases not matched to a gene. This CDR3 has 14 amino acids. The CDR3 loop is CASRSAGRGYEQYF. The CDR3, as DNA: TGTGCCAGCAGGTCCGCGGGCAGGGGGTACGAGCAGTACTTC.

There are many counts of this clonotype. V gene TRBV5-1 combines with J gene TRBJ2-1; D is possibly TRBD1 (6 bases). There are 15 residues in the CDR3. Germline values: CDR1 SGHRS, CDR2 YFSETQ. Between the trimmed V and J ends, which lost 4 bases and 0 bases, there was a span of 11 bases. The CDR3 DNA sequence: TGCGCCAGCAGCCAACAGGGTAGCTCCTACAATGAGCAGTTCTTC. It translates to CASSQQGSSYNEQFF.

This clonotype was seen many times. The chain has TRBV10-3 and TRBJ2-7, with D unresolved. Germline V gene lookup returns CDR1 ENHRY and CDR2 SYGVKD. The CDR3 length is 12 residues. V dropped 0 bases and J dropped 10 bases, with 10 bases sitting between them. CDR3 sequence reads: CAISESTSGQYF. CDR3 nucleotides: TGTGCCATCAGTGAGTCGACGAGTGGTCAGTACTTC.

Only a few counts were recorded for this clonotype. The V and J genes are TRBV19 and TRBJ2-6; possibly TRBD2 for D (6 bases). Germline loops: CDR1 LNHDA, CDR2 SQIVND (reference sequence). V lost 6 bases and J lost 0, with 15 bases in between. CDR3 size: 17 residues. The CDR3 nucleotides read TGTGCCAGTAGGGAGGGAGCTAGGACCTCTGGGGCCAACGTCCTGACTTTC. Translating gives CASREGARTSGANVLTF.

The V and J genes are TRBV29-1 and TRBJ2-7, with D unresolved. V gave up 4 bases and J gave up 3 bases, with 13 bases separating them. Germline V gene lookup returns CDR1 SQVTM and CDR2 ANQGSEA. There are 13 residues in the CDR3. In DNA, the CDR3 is TGCAGCGTTGTTACCCGGATGTTCTACGAGCAGTACTTC. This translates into CSVVTRMFYEQYF.

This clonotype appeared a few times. CDR3 amino acids: CASSLASVRTREQYF. The DNA for the CDR3 is TGTGCCAGCAGTTTAGCGTCGGTCCGGACGAGGGAGCAGTACTTC. The chain links TRBV12-3 or TRBV12-4 to TRBJ2-7; D gene uncertain. The CDR3 sequence is 15 residues long. Trimming took off 0 bases at V and 7 bases at J, with 16 bases between the two ends.

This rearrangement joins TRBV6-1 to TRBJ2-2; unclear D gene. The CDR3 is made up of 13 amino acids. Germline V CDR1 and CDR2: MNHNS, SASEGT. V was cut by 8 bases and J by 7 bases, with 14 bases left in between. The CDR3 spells CASWNSDGGELFF. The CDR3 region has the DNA TGTGCCAGCTGGAACTCCGATGGCGGGGAGCTGTTTTTT.

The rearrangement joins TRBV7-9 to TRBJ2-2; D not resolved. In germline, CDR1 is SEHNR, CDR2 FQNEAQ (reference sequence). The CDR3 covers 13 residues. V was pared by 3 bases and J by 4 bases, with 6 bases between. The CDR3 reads CASSFYSTGELFF. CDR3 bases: TGTGCCAGCAGCTTTTACAGCACCGGGGAGCTGTTTTTT.

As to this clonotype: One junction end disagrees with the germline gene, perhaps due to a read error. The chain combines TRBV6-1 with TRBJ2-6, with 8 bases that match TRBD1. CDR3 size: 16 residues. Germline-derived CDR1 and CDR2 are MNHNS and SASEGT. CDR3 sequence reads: CASRDRGSSGANVLTF. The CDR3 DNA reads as TGTGCCAGCCGTGACAGGGGAAGCTCTGGGGCCAACGTCCTGACTTTC.

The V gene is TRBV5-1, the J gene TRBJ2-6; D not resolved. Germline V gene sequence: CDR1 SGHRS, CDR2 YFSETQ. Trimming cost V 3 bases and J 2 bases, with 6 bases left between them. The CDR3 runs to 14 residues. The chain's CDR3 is CASSWDAGANVLTF. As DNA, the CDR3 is TGCGCCAGCAGCTGGGATGCTGGGGCCAACGTCCTGACTTTC.

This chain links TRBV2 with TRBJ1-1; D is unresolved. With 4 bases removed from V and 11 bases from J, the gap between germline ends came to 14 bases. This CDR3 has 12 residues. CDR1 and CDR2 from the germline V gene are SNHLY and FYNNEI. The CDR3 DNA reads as TGTGCCAGCAGTGTGGAGAGGGTGGAGGCTTTCTTT. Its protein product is CASSVERVEAFF.

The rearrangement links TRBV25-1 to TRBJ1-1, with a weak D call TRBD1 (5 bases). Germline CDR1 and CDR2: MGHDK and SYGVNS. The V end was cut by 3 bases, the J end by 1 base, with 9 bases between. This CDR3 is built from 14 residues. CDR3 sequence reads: CASSDGGPNTEAFF. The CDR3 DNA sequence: TGTGCCAGCAGTGACGGGGGACCGAACACTGAAGCTTTCTTT.

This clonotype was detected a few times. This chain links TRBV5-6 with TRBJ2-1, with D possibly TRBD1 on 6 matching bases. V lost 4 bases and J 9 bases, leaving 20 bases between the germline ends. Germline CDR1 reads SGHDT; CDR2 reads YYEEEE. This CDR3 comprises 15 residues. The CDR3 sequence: CASSPGLQGNREQFF. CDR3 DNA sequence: TGTGCCAGCAGCCCGGGTCTCCAGGGGAACCGTGAGCAGTTCTTC.

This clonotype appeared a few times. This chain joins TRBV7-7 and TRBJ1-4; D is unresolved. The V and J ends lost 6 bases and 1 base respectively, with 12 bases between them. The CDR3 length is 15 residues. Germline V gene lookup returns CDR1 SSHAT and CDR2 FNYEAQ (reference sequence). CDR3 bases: TGTGCCAGCAGTCCCGGACCGGGAACTAATGAAAAACTGTTTTTT. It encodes CASSPGPGTNEKLFF.

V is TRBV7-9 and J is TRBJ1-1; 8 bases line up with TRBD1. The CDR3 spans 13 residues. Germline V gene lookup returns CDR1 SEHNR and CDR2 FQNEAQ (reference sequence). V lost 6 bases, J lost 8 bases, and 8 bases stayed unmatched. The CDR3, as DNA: TGTGCCAGCAGACCCGGGACAGGCCAGGAAGCTTTCTTT. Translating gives CASRPGTGQEAFF. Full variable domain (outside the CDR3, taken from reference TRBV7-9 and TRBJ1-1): DTGVSQNPRHKITKRGQNVTFRCDPISEHNRLYWYRQTLGQGPEFLTYFQNEAQLEKSRLLSDRFSAERPKGSFSTLEIQRTEQGDSAMYLCASRPGTGQEAFFGQGTRLTVV.

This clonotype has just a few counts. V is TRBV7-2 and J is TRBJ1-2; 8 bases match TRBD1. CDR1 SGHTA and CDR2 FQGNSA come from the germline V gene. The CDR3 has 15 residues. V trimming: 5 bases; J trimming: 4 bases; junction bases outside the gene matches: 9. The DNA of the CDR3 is TGTGCCAGCAGCCGATTACAGGGGGAAGGCTATGGCTACACCTTC. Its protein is CASSRLQGEGYGYTF.

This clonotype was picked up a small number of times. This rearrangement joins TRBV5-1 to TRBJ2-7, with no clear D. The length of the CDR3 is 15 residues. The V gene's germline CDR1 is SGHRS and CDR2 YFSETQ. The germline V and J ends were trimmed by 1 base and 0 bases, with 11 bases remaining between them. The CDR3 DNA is TGCGCCAGCAGCTTGTTGGGCAGAAGCTCCTACGAGCAGTACTTC. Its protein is CASSLLGRSSYEQYF.

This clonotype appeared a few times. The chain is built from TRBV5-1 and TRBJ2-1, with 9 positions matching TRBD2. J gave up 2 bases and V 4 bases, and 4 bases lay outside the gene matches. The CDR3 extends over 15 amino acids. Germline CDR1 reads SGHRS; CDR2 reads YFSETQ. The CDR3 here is CASSPSSGTYNEQFF. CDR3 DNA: TGCGCCAGCAGCCCCTCTAGCGGGACCTACAATGAGCAGTTCTTC.